Listed below are T cell receptor beta chains from one sample, sequenced in a study of T-cell memory formation after mild COVID-19. TCRdb independently ran MiXCR on the 5' RACE reads; one entry per CDR3 protein. The data show approximately 210,000 distinct CDR3 sequences, 10% to 13% seen once. The sequencing sample was made of PBMCs or a T cell subset sorted from them (not recorded which). The receptors shown here come from a man younger than 30 who had mild COVID-19 (a few samples of this study predate the infection). Cell type and time point are not known. The CDR3 runs from the conserved cysteine through the conserved F or W. The D gene is left open where the match is weak. Clone size is stated in some rows and not others, as once, few, many or a class when expanded.

.,TRBV7-2,TRBJ2-1,.,CASAVYNEQFF,TGTGCCAGCGCCGTCTACAATGAGCAGTTCTTC
many,TRBV5-1,TRBJ2-5,.,CASSSEPLRRETQYF,TGCGCCAGCAGCTCGGAACCACTCCGGAGGGAGACCCAGTACTTC
few,TRBV5-6,TRBJ1-6,.,CASSLWGRDSPLHF,TGTGCCAGCAGCTTGTGGGGTCGGGATTCACCCCTCCACTTT
few,TRBV11-2,TRBJ1-1,.,CASSLPPTGDTEAFF,TGTGCCAGCAGCTTACCTCCGACGGGAGACACTGAAGCTTTCTTT
few,TRBV27,TRBJ2-7,.,CASRGDVNEQYF,TGTGCCAGCAGGGGGGACGTGAACGAGCAGTACTTC
.,TRBV15,TRBJ2-1,.,CATSRGDFTGTNEQFF,TGTGCCACCAGCAGAGGAGACTTTACGGGGACCAATGAGCAGTTCTTC
few,TRBV6-5,TRBJ1-4,.,CASSWSGEGKLFF,TGTGCCAGCAGTTGGAGCGGAGAGGGGAAACTGTTTTTT
few,TRBV6-5,TRBJ1-1,.,CASSYSRVRPPGFF,TGTGCCAGCAGTTACTCGAGGGTGAGGCCACCAGGCTTCTTT
.,TRBV28,TRBJ2-5,TRBD2,CASRASGGSQETQYF,TGTGCCAGCAGGGCTAGCGGGGGCTCCCAAGAGACCCAGTACTTC
few,TRBV7-9,TRBJ1-1,.,CASSSTTGSTEAFF,TGTGCCAGCAGCTCGACGACGGGGAGTACTGAAGCTTTCTTT
.,TRBV3-2,TRBJ2-7,.,CASSQARVPQQYF,TGTGCCAGCAGCCAAGCGAGGGTACCCCAGCAGTACTTC
few,TRBV11-2,TRBJ2-7,.,CASSWTDGSYEQYF,TGTGCCAGCAGCTGGACCGACGGAAGCTACGAGCAGTACTTC
.,TRBV3-1,TRBJ2-3,TRBD2,CASSLTLAGTQYF,TGTGCCAGCAGTCTTACCCTAGCGGGGACGCAGTATTTT
.,TRBV10-3,TRBJ1-2,.,CAISESRRGSYGYTF,TGTGCCATCAGTGAGTCGCGGCGGGGGAGCTATGGCTACACCTTC
.,TRBV3-1,TRBJ1-1,.,CASSPTMGNMGTEAFF,TGTGCCAGCAGCCCCACAATGGGGAATATGGGCACTGAAGCTTTCTTT
.,TRBV5-1,TRBJ1-1,.,CASSSSPTDTLVAFF,TGCGCCAGCAGCTCCTCGCCGACAGACACGTTAGTAGCTTTCTTT
.,TRBV7-2,TRBJ1-6,.,CASSLGHTNSPLHF,TGTGCCAGCAGCTTGGGACACACAAATTCACCCCTCCACTTT
few,TRBV6-5,TRBJ2-3,.,CASSYRRVTDTQYF,TGTGCCAGCAGTTACCGGCGCGTGACAGATACGCAGTATTTT
few,TRBV23-1,TRBJ1-5,.,CASSQSWGQPQHF,TGCGCCAGCAGTCAATCTTGGGGGCAGCCCCAGCATTTT
.,TRBV2,TRBJ2-7,TRBD2,CASTREGSSYEQYF,TGTGCCAGCACCCGGGAGGGTAGCTCCTACGAGCAGTACTTC